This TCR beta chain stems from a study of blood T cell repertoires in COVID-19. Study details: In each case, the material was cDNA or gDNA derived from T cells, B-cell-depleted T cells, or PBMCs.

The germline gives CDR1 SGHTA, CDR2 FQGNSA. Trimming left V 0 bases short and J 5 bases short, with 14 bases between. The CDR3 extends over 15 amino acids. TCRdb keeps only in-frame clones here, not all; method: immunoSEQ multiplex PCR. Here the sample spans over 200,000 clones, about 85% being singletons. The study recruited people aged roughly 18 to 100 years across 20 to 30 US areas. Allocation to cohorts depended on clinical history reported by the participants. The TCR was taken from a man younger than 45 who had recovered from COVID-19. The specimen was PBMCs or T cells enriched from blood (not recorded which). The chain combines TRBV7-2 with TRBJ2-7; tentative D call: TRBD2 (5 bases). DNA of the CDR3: TGTGCCAGCAGCTTAGCTGGTGGGAGTGTGGACGAGCAGTACTTC. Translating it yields CASSLAGGSVDEQYF.